The 29 T cell receptor beta chains below were found in one sample sequenced in a study of blood T cell repertoires in COVID-19. Here immunoSEQ multiplex PCR was the method, and the copy in TCRdb shows in-frame clones only, minus some. The repertoire holds hundreds of thousands of clones, with approximately 85% as singletons. Sequencing input: PBMCs or T cells enriched from blood (not recorded which). The source of these receptors is a young man who had recovered from COVID-19.

In its sample, this clone was seen a few times. The gene calls are TRBV7-3 and TRBJ2-3; perhaps TRBD1 as D (5 bases). CDR1 SGHTA and CDR2 FQGTGA come from the germline V gene. The length of the CDR3 is 15 residues. Between the trimmed V and J ends, which lost 0 bases and 3 bases, there was a span of 10 bases. DNA of the CDR3: TGTGCCAGCAGCTTAACGCGCAGGGAAACAGATACGCAGTATTTT. Encoded protein: CASSLTRRETDTQYF.

The chain couples TRBV9 to TRBJ2-3; the match to TRBD2 covers 8 bases. The CDR3 length is 15 residues. With V trimmed by 3 bases and J by 2 bases, 5 bases remained unmatched. CDR1 SGDLS and CDR2 YYNGEE come from the germline V gene. In nucleotides, the CDR3 is TGTGCCAGCAGCGATCCGGGGGGGCCCACAGATACGCAGTATTTT. Translating gives CASSDPGGPTDTQYF.

The chain is built from TRBV5-1 and TRBJ2-1; the match to TRBD1 covers 11 bases. The germline V gene encodes CDR1 SGHRS and CDR2 YFSETQ. This CDR3 spans 18 amino acids. Trimming removed 0 bases from V and 6 bases from J; junction bases left unmatched: 11. This chain's CDR3 is CASSLVGTGGPSRNEQFF. CDR3 coding DNA: TGCGCCAGCAGCTTGGTGGGGACAGGGGGTCCTTCTCGCAATGAGCAGTTCTTC.

The chain links TRBV21-1 to TRBJ1-1; TRBD1 was called by the table and not checked on the DNA. TRBV21-1 is assigned pseudogene status. This CDR3 is built from 13 residues. The CDR3 region is CASIRTGNTEAFF. DNA for the CDR3: TGTGCCAGCATTCGGACAGGGAACACTGAAGCTTTCTTT.

The chain links TRBV12-3 or TRBV12-4 to TRBJ2-1; TRBD1 agrees at 9 bases. Losses at the gene ends were 0 bases for V and 13 bases for J; bases not matched to a gene: 4. This CDR3 region has 13 residues. CDR3 sequence (DNA): TGTGCCAGCAGTTTAGCAGACAGGGGGGTCCAGTTCTTC. This gives the protein CASSLADRGVQFF.

This chain uses TRBV28 with TRBJ1-1; possibly TRBD1 for D (6 bases). From germline, CDR1 is MDHEN and CDR2 SYDVKM. Trimming pared 7 bases from V and 2 bases from J, leaving 14 bases between. The CDR3 length is 14 residues. CDR3 in amino acids: CASITDSFNTEAFF. In DNA, the CDR3 is TGTGCCAGCATCACGGACAGTTTTAACACTGAAGCTTTCTTT. Full variable domain (rest looked up from reference TRBV28 and TRBJ1-1): DVKVTQSSRYLVKRTGEKVFLECVQDMDHENMFWYRQDPGLGLRLIYFSYDVKMKEKGDIPEGYSVSREKKERFSLILESASTNQTSMYLCASITDSFNTEAFFGQGTRLTVV.

The J gene is TRBJ1-6, the V gene TRBV6-5; D is uncertain. The V end was cut by 6 bases, the J end by 7 bases, with 13 bases between. The CDR3 runs 14 residues. Looked up from germline, CDR1 is MNHEY and CDR2 is SVGAGI. The CDR3 nucleotides read TGTGCCAGCAGCTCCCGGGTCCCGAATTCACCCCTCCACTTT. Translated: CASSSRVPNSPLHF.

The chain is built from TRBV10-3 and TRBJ1-1; D is ambiguous. Trimming stripped 6 bases from V and 5 bases from J, with 16 bases between. The CDR3 totals 14 residues. CDR1 ENHRY and CDR2 SYGVKD come from the germline V gene. The CDR3 DNA reads TGTGCCATCAGCTTCGGGAGCAAGGGAACTGAAGCTTTCTTT. Its translation is CAISFGSKGTEAFF.

The gene calls are TRBV2 and TRBJ2-2; 9 nucleotides match TRBD1. The CDR3 is made up of 14 amino acids. CDR1 and CDR2 from the germline V gene are SNHLY and FYNNEI. The CDR3 is CARTQGARTGELFF. CDR3 DNA sequence: TGTGCAAGGACACAGGGGGCGAGGACCGGGGAGCTGTTTTTT.

The V gene is TRBV25-1, the J gene TRBJ1-2; possibly TRBD1 for D (5 bases). Germline V gene data show CDR1 as MGHDK and CDR2 as SYGVNS. This CDR3 comprises 14 residues. The V and J ends lost 5 bases and 6 bases respectively, with 16 bases between them. DNA for the CDR3: TGTGCCAGCAGTACTGCAGGGCTGTGGGATGGCTACACCTTC. Its protein product is CASSTAGLWDGYTF.

The rearrangement uses TRBV5-1 and TRBJ2-7; D call uncertain. Trimming removed 7 bases from V and 5 bases from J, with 19 bases in between. The CDR3 runs to 14 residues. Germline lookup yields CDR1 SGHRS and CDR2 YFSETQ. The CDR3 DNA reads TGCGCCAGCGCATTGAAGCGAGGTGAGGACGAGCAGTACTTC. Amino acid sequence: CASALKRGEDEQYF. Combining the CDR3 with reference TRBV5-1 and TRBJ2-7 gives the whole variable domain KAGVTQTPRYLIKTRGQQVTLSCSPISGHRSVSWYQQTPGQGLQFLFEYFSETQRNKGNFPGRFSGRQFSNSRSEMNVSTLELGDSALYLCASALKRGEDEQYFGPGTRLTVT.

This chain uses TRBV5-8 with TRBJ2-2; 8 bases map to TRBD2. Germline loops: CDR1 SGHTS, CDR2 YDEGEE. The CDR3 contains 17 residues. V was pared by 4 bases and J by 3 bases, with 11 bases of the junction left unmatched. The CDR3 sequence is CASSLSRGGYHTGELFF. CDR3 nucleotides: TGTGCCAGCAGCCTTTCGCGCGGGGGGTATCACACCGGGGAGCTGTTTTTT.

The genes are TRBV18 and TRBJ1-1; D uncertain. V gave up 2 bases and J gave up 5 bases, with 12 bases separating them. The germline V gene encodes CDR1 KGHSH and CDR2 LQKENI. The CDR3 covers 14 residues. The CDR3 DNA is TGTGCCAGCTCACCAGGTGTCGGTAAAACTGAAGCTTTCTTT. This sequence encodes CASSPGVGKTEAFF.

J is TRBJ1-1 and V is TRBV9, with D possibly TRBD1 on 5 matching bases. Trimming stripped 4 bases from V and 6 bases from J, with 13 bases between. There are 13 residues in the CDR3. Germline lookup yields CDR1 SGDLS and CDR2 YYNGEE. The CDR3 spells CASSQGGVAEAFF. CDR3 in DNA: TGTGCCAGCAGCCAGGGAGGTGTTGCTGAAGCTTTCTTT.

Only one count was recorded for this clone. The chain couples TRBV9 to TRBJ1-6, with D maybe TRBD1 (5 bases). The germline V gene has CDR1 SGDLS and CDR2 YYNGEE. This CDR3 is 17 amino acids long. The V and J ends lost 4 bases and 4 bases respectively, with 18 bases between them. Here the CDR3 reads CASSPPGGGFYNSPLHF. The CDR3 DNA is TGTGCCAGCAGCCCCCCCGGCGGGGGGTTTTATAATTCACCCCTCCACTTT.

Worth noting for this clone: One end of the junction does not line up with germline, which may come from a read error. The chain combines TRBV29-1 with TRBJ1-1, with D possibly TRBD1 on 5 matching bases. Looked up from germline, CDR1 is SQVTM and CDR2 is ANQGSEA. This CDR3 is 14 amino acids long. CDR3 protein: CSVEGGGGATEAFF. CDR3 bases: TGCAGCGTGGAAGGCGGGGGAGGGGCCACTGAAGCTTTCTTT.

CDR3 sequence: CASSPQENQPQHF. CDR3 sequence (DNA): TGTGCCAGCAGCCCACAGGAGAATCAGCCCCAGCATTTT. The V call is TRBV7-6, the J call TRBJ1-5, with a tentative D call TRBD1 (5 bases). The V gene's germline CDR1 is SGHVS and CDR2 FNYEAQ. The V end was cut by 5 bases, the J end by 4 bases, with 9 bases between. The CDR3 contains 13 residues. Full variable domain (rest looked up from reference TRBV7-6 and TRBJ1-5): GAGVSQSPRYKVTKRGQDVALRCDPISGHVSLYWYRQALGQGPEFLTYFNYEAQQDKSGLPNDRFSAERPEGSISTLTIQRTEQRDSAMYRCASSPQENQPQHFGDGTRLSIL.

The V call is TRBV19, the J call TRBJ1-2; the match to TRBD1 covers 9 bases. The V and J ends lost 5 bases and 8 bases, in that order; junction bases with no gene match: 6. Germline V CDR1 and CDR2: LNHDA, SQIVND (reference sequence). The CDR3 is 13 residues long. The DNA of the CDR3 is TGTGCCAGTAGTCCCCGGGACAGGGACGGCTACACCTTC. It encodes CASSPRDRDGYTF.

This rearrangement joins TRBV7-2 to TRBJ1-1; 8 nucleotides align to TRBD1. Germline loops: CDR1 SGHTA, CDR2 FQGNSA. V lost 3 bases to trimming and J lost 5 bases; unmatched junction nucleotides: 17. The CDR3 sequence is 18 residues long. CDR3 loop: CASSFFLQGGTWWTEAFF. CDR3 DNA: TGTGCCAGCAGCTTTTTTTTACAGGGGGGAACATGGTGGACTGAAGCTTTCTTT.

This clone was seen only a few times. The chain joins TRBV10-3 to TRBJ1-1; D is perhaps TRBD1 (5 bases). This CDR3 has 14 amino acids. CDR1 and CDR2 (germline): ENHRY, SYGVKD. Between the trimmed V and J ends, which lost 5 bases and 4 bases, there was a span of 14 bases. The CDR3: CAISTATGGTEAFF. DNA of the CDR3: TGTGCCATCAGTACGGCCACGGGGGGCACTGAAGCTTTCTTT.

The chain is built from TRBV24-1 and TRBJ1-5, with TRBD1 matching over 10 bases. This CDR3 has 15 residues. Germline trimming cut 4 bases from V and 5 bases from J; bases unmatched to any gene: 4. Germline-derived CDR1 and CDR2 are KGHDR and SFDVKD. CDR3 protein: CATSERDRGYQPQHF. The CDR3 nucleotides read TGTGCCACCAGTGAGCGGGACAGGGGCTATCAGCCCCAGCATTTT.

The DNA of the CDR3 is TGTGCCAGCAGCTTAGGATTGGGCCCGACCGGGGAGCTGTTTTTT. Translation gives CASSLGLGPTGELFF. V gene TRBV7-9 combines with J gene TRBJ2-2; unclear D gene. This CDR3 has 15 residues. Trimming cost V 1 base and J 5 bases, with 11 bases left between them. Per the germline V gene, CDR1 is SEHNR and CDR2 is FQNEAQ (reference sequence).

The rearrangement links TRBV3-1 (or the pseudogene TRBV3-2) to TRBJ2-7; 7 nucleotides match TRBD2. This CDR3 has 14 residues. Germline V gives CDR1 LGHDT, CDR2 YNNKEL (reference sequence). The V segment lost 3 bases and the J segment 6 bases; nucleotides outside the gene matches: 8. The CDR3 DNA is TGTGCCAGCAGCCATGGGCGGGGGAGAGGCGAGCAGTACTTC. Residues: CASSHGRGRGEQYF.

This rearrangement joins TRBV4-1 to TRBJ1-5, with TRBD1 as a possible D gene (5 bases). Trimming removed 1 base at V and 3 bases at J, with 13 bases between. CDR3 length: 16 amino acids. CDR1 and CDR2 (germline): MGHRA, YSYEKL. The chain's CDR3 is CASSQGLQDYNQPQHF. The CDR3 region has the DNA TGCGCCAGCAGCCAAGGGCTACAGGATTACAATCAGCCCCAGCATTTT.

This clone has just one count. V is TRBV28 and J is TRBJ2-1; 7 bases map to TRBD1. Germline CDR1 is MDHEN and CDR2 is SYDVKM. With 9 bases clipped from V and 7 bases from J, the junction kept 18 bases outside the gene matches. There are 16 residues in the CDR3. CDR3 region: CASLTTVEGAHNEQFF. The CDR3 region has the DNA TGTGCCAGTCTGACTACGGTAGAGGGGGCGCATAATGAGCAGTTCTTC.

The V gene is TRBV3-1 (or the pseudogene TRBV3-2), the J gene TRBJ2-1; 7 bases are shared with TRBD2. With V trimmed by 0 bases and J by 8 bases, 4 bases remained unmatched. The CDR3 extends over 14 amino acids. CDR1 LGHDT and CDR2 YNNKEL come from the germline V gene (reference sequence). The CDR3 DNA reads TGTGCCAGCAGCCAAGATCCAGCGGGGTATGAGCAGTTCTTC. As protein: CASSQDPAGYEQFF.

The rearrangement joins TRBV6-5 to TRBJ1-1, with D maybe TRBD1 (6 bases). The CDR3 runs 14 residues. The ends were cut back, 1 base at V and 5 bases at J, with 11 bases in the middle. The germline V gene has CDR1 MNHEY and CDR2 SVGAGI. CDR3 in DNA: TGTGCCAGCAGTTACTGGGGGGGCGGGACTGAAGCTTTCTTT. As protein: CASSYWGGGTEAFF.

The chain joins TRBV10-3 to TRBJ1-1; the match to TRBD1 covers 9 bases. CDR1 and CDR2 (germline): ENHRY, SYGVKD. The trim removed 4 bases at V and 1 base at J, leaving 4 bases unmatched. The CDR3 covers 15 residues. In DNA, the CDR3 is TGTGCCATCAGTGGTCCGACAGGGGGGAACACTGAAGCTTTCTTT. Translated: CAISGPTGGNTEAFF.

This chain connects TRBV4-3 to TRBJ1-4; 10 bases fit TRBD1. This CDR3 region has 17 residues. The J segment lost 6 bases and the V segment lost 4 bases, leaving 11 bases of the junction unmatched. Germline loops: CDR1 LGHNA, CDR2 YSLEER. CDR3 region: CASSLRYPGQGDEKLFF. In DNA, the CDR3 is TGCGCCAGCAGCCTCCGATACCCTGGACAGGGGGATGAAAAACTGTTTTTT.